The 30 T cell receptor beta chains in this list originate from one sample, sequenced in a study of identical twins. TCRdb passed the 5' RACE reads through MiXCR, listing each CDR3 protein once. The sample holds 700,000 or so distinct CDR3 sequences; more than 6.5% are singletons and the top ten take approximately 0.96%. Separately, the same data were catalogued under a study of yellow fever vaccine responses in identical twins.

Sequenced: PBMCs. The source of these receptors is a woman between 18 and 29 years old in good health.

The chain carries TRBV29-1 and TRBJ2-3; possibly TRBD1 for D (6 bases). The ends were cut back, 7 bases at V and 4 bases at J, with 12 bases in the middle. This CDR3 is 12 amino acids long. Germline loops: CDR1 SQVTM, CDR2 ANQGSEA. CDR3 nucleotides: TGCAGCGGACGACAGGCGGCAGATACGCAGTATTTT. This translates into CSGRQAADTQYF.

This sequence joins TRBV2 and TRBJ2-3; the D call may be TRBD1 or TRBD2 (5 bases each). V was cut by 7 bases and J by 0 bases, with 17 bases left in between. The CDR3 is made up of 16 amino acids. Looked up from germline, CDR1 is SNHLY and CDR2 is FYNNEI. CDR3 sequence reads: CASTLDGGLSTDTQYF. CDR3 bases: TGTGCCAGCACCCTTGATGGGGGTCTTAGCACAGATACGCAGTATTTT.

The chain links TRBV7-2 to TRBJ2-1; weak D call: TRBD2 (6 bases). The CDR3 covers 16 residues. CDR1 is SGHTA and CDR2 is FQGNSA in the germline V gene. V was trimmed by 5 bases and J by 4 bases, leaving 18 bases between them. As DNA, the CDR3 is TGTGCCAGCAGCGCGCAAGCGGGCCGGGGGTACAATGAGCAGTTCTTC. It yields the protein CASSAQAGRGYNEQFF.

This clonotype was detected only a few times. This rearrangement joins TRBV20-1 to TRBJ2-1; TRBD2 matches 7 bases. V lost 6 bases to trimming and J lost 5 bases; unmatched junction nucleotides: 10. The CDR3 is made up of 14 amino acids. Germline CDR1 is DFQATT and CDR2 is SNEGSKA (reference sequence). The CDR3: CSAPPGLADNEQFF. As DNA, the CDR3 is TGCAGTGCACCACCAGGGCTAGCGGACAATGAGCAGTTCTTC.

In regard to this clonotype: The junction and the germline gene differ at one end; a read error may be behind it. This sequence joins TRBV7-2 and TRBJ2-4; 7 bases are shared with TRBD2. The CDR3 length is 15 residues. Germline lookup yields CDR1 SGHTA and CDR2 FQGNSA. CDR3 in DNA: TGTCCCAGCAGCTTGGTGGCTAGCGGAAAAAACATTCAGTACTTC. Protein: CPSSLVASGKNIQYF.

V and J are TRBV21-1 and TRBJ1-5. TRBV21-1 is assigned pseudogene status. The CDR3 runs 16 residues. The CDR3 DNA sequence: TGTGCCAGCAGCAAAGTAGCGGGTCTGCGCAATCAGCCCCAGCATTTT. Protein sequence: CASSKVAGLRNQPQHF.

This clonotype has at least ten counts. The rearrangement links TRBV5-1 to TRBJ2-6; D gene ambiguous. Per the germline V gene, CDR1 is SGHRS and CDR2 is YFSETQ. The CDR3 covers 17 residues. Trimming took 0 bases from V and 1 from J, leaving 11 bases between them. The CDR3 protein is CASSLDFLGSGANVLTF. CDR3 bases: TGCGCCAGCAGCTTGGATTTTCTAGGGTCTGGGGCCAACGTCCTGACTTTC.

This clonotype was found many times. The chain links TRBV2 to TRBJ2-7, with D perhaps TRBD1 (6 bases). V was pared by 0 bases and J by 2 bases, with 8 bases between. CDR1 SNHLY and CDR2 FYNNEI come from the germline V gene. The CDR3 runs to 14 residues. The CDR3 reads CASSEAGAPYEQYF. The CDR3 DNA follows: TGTGCCAGCAGTGAAGCGGGGGCCCCCTACGAGCAGTACTTC.

This clonotype was counted ten times or more. V usage is TRBV12-3 or TRBV12-4 and J usage is TRBJ2-5; 8 nucleotides align to TRBD1. Unmatched junction bases numbered 3, after V lost 5 bases and J lost 4 bases. The CDR3 totals 13 residues. The CDR3 nucleotides are TGTGCCAGCAGTCGGCAGGGGGCAGAGACCCAGTACTTC. Translation: CASSRQGAETQYF.

This clonotype was observed a few times. V and J are TRBV28 and TRBJ1-4; D possibly corresponds to TRBD1 (6 bases). The CDR3 covers 12 residues. Germline V gene lookup returns CDR1 MDHEN and CDR2 SYDVKM. V lost 10 bases, J lost 7 bases, and 13 bases lay in between. The DNA for the CDR3 is TGTGCCACGGAGACAGGACGTGAAAAACTGTTTTTT. Its protein product is CATETGREKLFF.

This clonotype was counted between two and nine times. The chain has TRBV20-1 and TRBJ2-5; D not certain. Trimming stripped 2 bases from V and 2 bases from J, with 12 bases between. This CDR3 is 14 amino acids long. Germline loops: CDR1 DFQATT, CDR2 SNEGSKA (reference sequence). CDR3: CSARKESLQETQYF. CDR3 bases: TGCAGTGCTAGAAAGGAGTCTTTACAAGAGACCCAGTACTTC.

The chain carries TRBV5-6 and TRBJ1-2, with D maybe TRBD1 (5 bases). Germline CDR1 reads SGHDT; CDR2 reads YYEEEE. This CDR3 has 13 residues. V was trimmed by 0 bases and J by 4 bases, leaving 7 bases between them. DNA of the CDR3: TGTGCCAGCAGCTTGGAGGGGTTCTATGGCTACACCTTC. Translation gives CASSLEGFYGYTF.

This clonotype occurred many times. This CDR3 reads CASSPDRAVQPQHF. The CDR3 nucleotides read TGTGCCAGCTCACCGGACAGGGCAGTCCAGCCCCAGCATTTT. The chain combines TRBV18 with TRBJ1-5, with 8 positions matching TRBD1. The V gene's germline CDR1 is KGHSH and CDR2 LQKENI. CDR3 length equals 14 residues. V lost 3 bases, J lost 7 bases, and 5 bases stayed unmatched.

This clonotype was picked up a small number of times. The chain combines TRBV12-3 or TRBV12-4 with TRBJ2-1; 11 bases match TRBD2. V lost 3 bases, J lost 3 bases, and 16 bases stayed unmatched. The CDR3 is 20 amino acids. The CDR3, as DNA: TGTGCCAGCAGTTTCCTACCGGGGGGGGGAACTAGCGGGAGCTACAATGAGCAGTTCTTC. Amino acids: CASSFLPGGGTSGSYNEQFF.

This clonotype came up a few times. J is TRBJ1-2 and V is TRBV27; no reliable D call. Trimming stripped 3 bases from V and 5 bases from J, with 10 bases between. The germline CDR1 and CDR2 sequences are MNHEY and SMNVEV (reference sequence). The CDR3 length is 13 residues. As DNA, the CDR3 is TGTGCCAGCAGTTTCGGTCAGACTTATGGCTACACCTTC. Translating it yields CASSFGQTYGYTF.

On this clonotype itself: A read error may account for a junction end that differs from germline. The J gene is TRBJ2-5, the V gene TRBV7-9; 14 bases map to TRBD2. This CDR3 contains 15 residues. Looked up from germline, CDR1 is SEHNR and CDR2 is FQNEAQ (reference sequence). In DNA form, the CDR3 reads TGTGCCAGCAGCCCCCGACTAGCGGGAGGGGAGACCAAGTACTTC. This gives the protein CASSPRLAGGETKYF.

This clonotype was counted only a few times. V is TRBV20-1 and J is TRBJ1-5, with D unclear. CDR3 length: 13 residues. CDR1 and CDR2 (germline): DFQATT, SNEGSKA (reference sequence). Trimming pared 4 bases from V and 0 bases from J, leaving 7 bases between. As DNA, the CDR3 is TGCAGTGCTAACAGCTATAGCAATCAGCCCCAGCATTTT. Amino acids: CSANSYSNQPQHF.

This clonotype turned up a few times. Because the CDR3's place on the DNA is in doubt, the DNA is left out and the CDR3 is given as listed by TCRdb. The J gene is TRBJ2-1, the V gene TRBV28. Germline-derived CDR1 and CDR2 are MDHEN and SYDVKM. Ends included, the CDR3 has 16 residues. The CDR3 protein is CASSTSPESSYNEQFF.

Many counts were recorded for this clonotype. The CDR3 DNA reads as TGCAGCGTCGTTAAGCGGGGTCCATCTAGCACAGATACGCAGTATTTT. Its protein product is CSVVKRGPSSTDTQYF. V is TRBV29-1 and J is TRBJ2-3; 7 positions match TRBD2. Germline lookup yields CDR1 SQVTM and CDR2 ANQGSEA. The V and J ends lost 6 bases and 0 bases, in that order; junction bases with no gene match: 12. The CDR3 has 16 residues.

In this sample, this clonotype turned up a few times. This chain joins TRBV6-1 and TRBJ1-5, with 7 bases that match TRBD1. Germline trimming cut 6 bases from V and 4 bases from J; bases unmatched to any gene: 15. Looked up from germline, CDR1 is MNHNS and CDR2 is SASEGT. The CDR3 contains 17 residues. The CDR3 sequence: CASSLTFQTGNNQPQHF. The DNA of the CDR3 is TGTGCCAGCAGCCTCACTTTCCAGACAGGGAATAATCAGCCCCAGCATTTT.

The chain links TRBV2 to TRBJ2-7; D may correspond to TRBD1 or TRBD2 (5 bases each). Trimming shortened V by 7 bases and J by 5 bases, and 15 bases separated the two germline ends. The CDR3 consists of 13 residues. Germline CDR1 reads SNHLY; CDR2 reads FYNNEI. The CDR3 DNA sequence: TGTGCCAGCACCCAAGGACGAGGGGACGAGCAGTACTTC. Its translation: CASTQGRGDEQYF.

CDR3 residues: CASSVRPGGRTDTQYF. CDR3 bases: TGTGCCAGCAGCGTACGGCCCGGGGGGAGAACAGATACGCAGTATTTT. This chain connects TRBV9 to TRBJ2-3; 7 bases match TRBD2. In germline, CDR1 is SGDLS, CDR2 YYNGEE. This CDR3 comprises 16 residues. After removal of 1 base from V and 3 bases from J, the junction contained 8 bases not matched to a gene.

This clonotype was seen a handful of times. V is TRBV5-1 and J is TRBJ2-6; TRBD1 matches at 8 bases. Unmatched junction bases numbered 3, after V lost 3 bases and J lost 4 bases. CDR1 and CDR2 (germline): SGHRS, YFSETQ. CDR3 length: 15 amino acids. The CDR3 DNA reads as TGCGCCAGCAGCTCGGACAGGGCGGGGGCCAACGTCCTGACTTTC. The encoded protein is CASSSDRAGANVLTF.

CDR3 DNA: TGCAGTGCTAGTGGGGACCTATCCTACGAGCAGTACTTC. Its protein product is CSASGDLSYEQYF. The genes are TRBV20-1 and TRBJ2-7; D assignment may be TRBD1 or TRBD2 (5 bases each). Germline V lookup: CDR1 DFQATT, CDR2 SNEGSKA (reference sequence). Trimming cost V 3 bases and J 1 base, with 10 bases left between them. There are 13 residues in the CDR3.

A word on this clonotype: The junction departs from germline at one end; a sequencing error may be responsible. The chain uses TRBV7-7 and TRBJ2-5; possibly TRBD1 for D (6 bases). Per germline, CDR1 SSHAT and CDR2 FNYEAQ (reference sequence). This CDR3 region has 13 residues. The CDR3 bases are TGTGCTAGCAGCCCACAGGGATATGAGACCCAGTACTTC. Its protein product is CASSPQGYETQYF.

The gene calls are TRBV6-1 and TRBJ2-3; D is unresolved. The V end was cut by 6 bases, the J end by 2 bases, with 12 bases between. The germline gives CDR1 MNHNS, CDR2 SASEGT. This CDR3 is built from 14 residues. This CDR3 reads CASRPRVATDTQYF. The CDR3 DNA is TGTGCCAGCAGACCTCGGGTGGCCACAGATACGCAGTATTTT.

This chain connects TRBV7-9 to TRBJ2-7, with D possibly being TRBD2 (6 bases). The CDR3 runs to 15 residues. Germline-derived CDR1 and CDR2 are SEHNR and FQNEAQ (reference sequence). The V end lost 1 base, the J end lost 3 bases, and 13 bases lay between the germline ends. In DNA, the CDR3 is TGTGCCAGCAGCTTAGGGCCGGGAGCCCACTACGAGCAGTACTTC. It codes for CASSLGPGAHYEQYF.

This clonotype was observed a few times. V is TRBV15 and J is TRBJ2-5; D ambiguous. Per the germline V gene, CDR1 is LNHNV and CDR2 is YYDKDF (reference sequence). The CDR3 is 13 residues long. V dropped 2 bases and J dropped 4 bases, with 8 bases sitting between them. The CDR3 DNA sequence: TGTGCCACCAGCAGACCCCCCAGAGAGACCCAGTACTTC. It is translated as CATSRPPRETQYF.

This clonotype appeared a few times. This rearrangement joins TRBV7-9 to TRBJ1-5, with D perhaps matching TRBD1 (6 bases). V gave up 4 bases and J gave up 6 bases, with 13 bases separating them. Germline V gene lookup returns CDR1 SEHNR and CDR2 FQNEAQ (reference sequence). CDR3 length: 14 residues. This CDR3 is CASSYGQKIQPQHF. CDR3 DNA: TGTGCCAGCAGCTACGGACAGAAAATTCAGCCCCAGCATTTT.

This chain links TRBV7-9 with TRBJ2-1; 13 bases match TRBD2. Germline-derived CDR1 and CDR2 are SEHNR and FQNEAQ (reference sequence). The CDR3 has 16 amino acids. J was trimmed by 9 bases and V by 4 bases; bases with no gene match: 9. The DNA of the CDR3 is TGTGCCAGCAGCTCAGATACTAGCGGGAGGGCCAGTGAGCAGTTCTTC. Translated: CASSSDTSGRASEQFF.